Each of the 8 T cell receptor beta chains below was sequenced from the same sample in a study of T cell responses to AZD1222 COVID-19 vaccine. Here immunoSEQ multiplex PCR was the method, and the copy in TCRdb shows in-frame clones only, minus some. Among more than 130,000 clones, approximately 90% were seen once, and the ten largest hold around 3.6%. This specimen was peripheral blood, taken on day 0 of AZD1222 vaccination. These receptors all come from an adult in good health.

This chain connects TRBV27 to TRBJ1-1, with 7 bases lining up with TRBD1. The germline V gene encodes CDR1 MNHEY and CDR2 SMNVEV (reference sequence). This CDR3 is built from 14 residues. Germline trimming cut 6 bases from V and 5 bases from J; bases unmatched to any gene: 9. The CDR3 protein is CASRLQGKSTEAFF. The CDR3 DNA is TGTGCCAGCAGACTACAGGGGAAGAGTACTGAAGCTTTCTTT.

The chain joins TRBV4-3 to TRBJ1-4; D not resolved. Trimming stripped 0 bases from V and 8 bases from J, with 10 bases between. Germline-derived CDR1 and CDR2 are LGHNA and YSLEER. The CDR3 is 14 amino acids. The CDR3 region is CASSQDISREKLFF. In DNA, the CDR3 is TGCGCCAGCAGCCAAGATATCAGCAGGGAAAAACTGTTTTTT.

The chain links TRBV12-5 to TRBJ2-7, with D unresolved. The CDR3 has 16 amino acids. V was cut by 4 bases and J by 2 bases, with 18 bases left in between. Germline V gene data show CDR1 as LGHNT and CDR2 as FRNRAP. CDR3 bases: TGTGCTAGTGGTTCGGGCCTACCTATTGGGGCCTACGAGCAGTACTTC. It translates to CASGSGLPIGAYEQYF.

The chain employs TRBV4-3 and TRBJ2-2, with D tentatively TRBD1 (5 bases). CDR1 is LGHNA and CDR2 is YSLEER in the germline V gene. CDR3 length: 16 amino acids. Trimming stripped 0 bases from V and 1 base from J, with 9 bases between. The CDR3 bases are TGCGCCAGCAGCCAAGAGTCAGGGTGGAACACCGGGGAGCTGTTTTTT. It codes for CASSQESGWNTGELFF.

The chain uses TRBV4-2 and TRBJ1-2; TRBD1 agrees at 9 bases. Per the germline V gene, CDR1 is LGHNA and CDR2 is YNFKEQ. The CDR3 has 16 residues. Trimming at V came to 4 bases and at J to 7 bases, leaving 13 bases not matched to a gene. CDR3 in DNA: TGTGCCAGCAGCCCCTCATGGGACAGGGAGGTTCGTGGCTACACCTTC. Translation: CASSPSWDREVRGYTF.

V is TRBV4-1 and J is TRBJ2-7; the match to TRBD2 covers 8 bases. The CDR3 is 15 residues long. Germline V gene data show CDR1 as MGHRA and CDR2 as YSYEKL. Trimming cost V 0 bases and J 1 base; bases outside gene matches: 2. The CDR3: CASSQDGGGSYEQYF. The CDR3 DNA sequence: TGCGCCAGCAGCCAAGATGGCGGGGGGTCCTACGAGCAGTACTTC.

The chain combines TRBV30 with TRBJ1-2; no clear D gene. The CDR3 totals 17 residues. Germline CDR1 GTSNPN, CDR2 SVGIG (reference sequence). Trimming left V 3 bases short and J 7 bases short, with 27 bases between. CDR3 coding DNA: TGTGCCTGGAGCGCCGTCGAGAACCGGGGTTATAAGATTGGCTACACCTTC. It specifies CAWSAVENRGYKIGYTF.

The rearrangement links TRBV7-8 to TRBJ2-1, with TRBD1 matching 8 bases. CDR1 is SGHVS, CDR2 FQNEAQ, per germline. This CDR3 spans 16 amino acids. V shed 0 bases, J shed 5 bases, and the junction held 6 bases outside the gene matches. The CDR3 is CASSLAYRGINNEQFF. CDR3 nucleotides: TGTGCCAGCAGCTTAGCCTACAGGGGGATAAACAATGAGCAGTTCTTC.